A selection of T cell receptor beta chains follows, all from one sample in a study of T cell repertoires in cytomegalovirus infection. TCRdb re-analysed the reads in MiXCR, keeping a single row per CDR3 protein. The sample lists more than 200,000 distinct CDR3 sequences, roughly 9.1% occurring once. Source material: PBMCs. These receptors were collected from a human donor in good health (CMV status not recorded). Some clones in this sample may be carry-over from other donors' samples. CDR3s include the opening cysteine and the closing phenylalanine or tryptophan. Fields, in order: J gene, V gene, D gene, clone size, CDR3 DNA, CDR3 protein. A D gene is named only where the DNA matches it firmly. For some rows the clone size is stated as once, few or many, or as a class when expanded; others skip it.

J: TRBJ1-5; V: TRBV11-2; D: -; size: -; DNA: TGTGCCAGCAGCTTAGGCCCCGGGACAAATCAGCCCCAGCATTTT; CDR3: CASSLGPGTNQPQHF
J: TRBJ1-6; V: TRBV6-2/TRBV6-3; D: -; size: -; DNA: TGTGCCAGCAGTTCCAGGGCTTCGGATTCACCCCTCCACTTT; CDR3: CASSSRASDSPLHF
J: TRBJ2-5; V: TRBV20-1; D: TRBD2; size: few; DNA: TGCAGTGCTAGAGATTCCCTAGCGGGAGGTCAAGAGACCCAGTACTTC; CDR3: CSARDSLAGGQETQYF
J: TRBJ1-1; V: TRBV7-9; D: -; size: few; DNA: TGTGCCAGCAGCTTTGGTGGACCTATGAACACTGAAGCTTTCTTT; CDR3: CASSFGGPMNTEAFF
J: TRBJ2-3; V: TRBV11-3; D: -; size: many; DNA: TGTGCCAGCAGCTTAAGGGCGGTGGATACGCAGTATTTT; CDR3: CASSLRAVDTQYF
J: TRBJ2-5; V: TRBV3-1; D: -; size: -; DNA: TGTGCCAGCAGCCAAGATCGGACCCGCGCCCGGGAGACCCAGTACTTC; CDR3: CASSQDRTRARETQYF
J: TRBJ2-7; V: TRBV7-9; D: -; size: many; DNA: TGTGCCAGCAGCTTAGTTGCGAGCTCCTACGAGCAGTACTTC; CDR3: CASSLVASSYEQYF
J: TRBJ1-5; V: TRBV6-2/TRBV6-3; D: -; size: many; DNA: TGTGCCAGCAGTTTTACAGGGAGCAATCAGCCCCAGCATTTT; CDR3: CASSFTGSNQPQHF
J: TRBJ2-7; V: TRBV28; D: -; size: many; DNA: TGTGCCAGCAGTTTAGAGGGGCGGATCTACGAGCAGTACTTC; CDR3: CASSLEGRIYEQYF
J: TRBJ2-5; V: TRBV7-7; D: -; size: many; DNA: TGTGCCAGCAGCTTAGTTAGTGGGCCTCAAGAGACCCAGTACTTC; CDR3: CASSLVSGPQETQYF
J: TRBJ2-2; V: TRBV7-8; D: -; size: many; DNA: TGTGCCAGCAGCTTAGTCCAGGGATATACCGGGGAGCTGTTTTTT; CDR3: CASSLVQGYTGELFF
J: TRBJ1-1; V: TRBV4-2; D: -; size: -; DNA: TGTGCCAGCAGCCAAGGTAGCCAAGAAGCTTTCTTT; CDR3: CASSQGSQEAFF
J: TRBJ2-1; V: TRBV7-2; D: -; size: many; DNA: TGTGCCAGCAGCTTAGCGGTCACGGTGCAGGAGCAGTTCTTC; CDR3: CASSLAVTVQEQFF
J: TRBJ2-6; V: TRBV12-3/TRBV12-4; D: TRBD1; size: few; DNA: TGTGCCAGCACCAAGGGACAGTCCGGGGCCAACGTCCTGACTTTC; CDR3: CASTKGQSGANVLTF
J: TRBJ1-1; V: TRBV20-1; D: TRBD1; size: many; DNA: TGCAGTGCTAGAGTGACAGGGCAAAGAACTTTCTTT; CDR3: CSARVTGQRTFF
J: TRBJ2-4; V: TRBV28; D: TRBD2; size: few; DNA: TGTGCCAGCCCCCGGCGGGGACTAGCGGGGGGAGCCAAAAACATTCAGTACTTC; CDR3: CASPRRGLAGGAKNIQYF
J: TRBJ1-5; V: TRBV7-2; D: -; size: many; DNA: TGTGCCAGCAGCTTATCGGTCGGACAGAGACAGCCCCAGCATTTT; CDR3: CASSLSVGQRQPQHF
J: TRBJ2-7; V: TRBV7-2; D: TRBD2; size: many; DNA: TGTGCCAGCAGCTTAGGAAGGACTAGTGCGCACGAGCAGTACTTC; CDR3: CASSLGRTSAHEQYF
J: TRBJ1-2; V: TRBV14; D: -; size: -; DNA: TGTGCCAGCAGCCAAGACGTCTCGTATGGCTACACCTTC; CDR3: CASSQDVSYGYTF
J: TRBJ2-5; V: TRBV10-2; D: TRBD2; size: many; DNA: TGCGCCAGCAGTGAGGTGTCTAGCGGGAGCGGGAAGACCCAGTACTTC; CDR3: CASSEVSSGSGKTQYF
J: TRBJ1-2; V: TRBV4-3; D: -; size: few; DNA: TGCGCCAGCAGCCAAGAGATGGGGATCGACTATGGCTACACCTTC; CDR3: CASSQEMGIDYGYTF
J: TRBJ2-6; V: TRBV13; D: TRBD1; size: many; DNA: TGTGCCAGCAGCAGGAGACAGGGGCGCTTAAGTCCCGGGGCCAACGTCCTGACTTTC; CDR3: CASSRRQGRLSPGANVLTF
J: TRBJ1-5; V: TRBV28; D: TRBD1; size: once; DNA: TGTGCCAGCAGTTCGCTCCAGGGGGATCAGCCCCAGCATTTT; CDR3: CASSSLQGDQPQHF
J: TRBJ1-5; V: TRBV7-2; D: -; size: many; DNA: TGTGCCAGCAGCTTAGGGGGATATCGCAATCAGCCCCAGCATTTT; CDR3: CASSLGGYRNQPQHF
J: TRBJ2-2; V: TRBV7-2; D: -; size: many; DNA: TGTGCCAGCAGCTTGGAACTACTAGTAAACACCGGGGAGCTGTTTTTT; CDR3: CASSLELLVNTGELFF
J: TRBJ2-5; V: TRBV28; D: -; size: many; DNA: TGTGCCAGCAGATCTTTCGGAGAAGAGACCCAGTACTTC; CDR3: CASRSFGEETQYF
J: TRBJ2-3; V: TRBV7-2; D: TRBD2; size: many; DNA: TGTGCCGTCCAGGCGGGGGGGGCGGTCGGCACAGATACGCAGTATTTT; CDR3: CAVQAGGAVGTDTQYF
J: TRBJ1-1; V: TRBV28; D: -; size: few; DNA: TGTGCCAGCAGTTTACGAACAGTGAACACTGAAGCTTTCTTT; CDR3: CASSLRTVNTEAFF
J: TRBJ1-5; V: TRBV5-1; D: -; size: many; DNA: TGCGCCAGCAGCTTGTATGGAGATAGCAATCAGCCCCAGCATTTT; CDR3: CASSLYGDSNQPQHF
J: TRBJ2-4; V: TRBV7-2; D: -; size: many; DNA: TGTGCCAGCAGCTTAGGAAATGGGAAAGGGGGGCTGGGCATTCAGTACTTC; CDR3: CASSLGNGKGGLGIQYF
J: TRBJ2-5; V: TRBV28; D: TRBD2; size: few; DNA: TGTGCCAGCAGCCCCTTGACCGGGGAGGGCGAGACCCAGTACTTC; CDR3: CASSPLTGEGETQYF
J: TRBJ1-1; V: TRBV7-8; D: -; size: many; DNA: TGTGCCAGCAGCCGGTCCGCTGAAGCTTTCTTT; CDR3: CASSRSAEAFF
J: TRBJ2-5; V: TRBV7-2; D: -; size: many; DNA: TGTGCCAGCAGCTTAGATAAAGGAAGGAAAGAGACCCAGTACTTC; CDR3: CASSLDKGRKETQYF
J: TRBJ2-7; V: TRBV7-8; D: -; size: many; DNA: TGTGCCAGCAGCTTAGGAGTGAATCCCTACGAGCAGTACTTC; CDR3: CASSLGVNPYEQYF
J: TRBJ1-3; V: TRBV7-2; D: -; size: many; DNA: TGTGCCAGCAGCTTAAGGGAGCGAGGAAACACCATATATTTT; CDR3: CASSLRERGNTIYF
J: TRBJ2-1; V: TRBV2; D: -; size: -; DNA: TGTGCCAGCAGTGGGGAGAAAGTCAATGAGCAGTTCTTC; CDR3: CASSGEKVNEQFF
J: TRBJ1-5; V: TRBV7-2; D: -; size: many; DNA: TGTGCCAGCAGCGCCCCGGGACTGGGTAGCAATCAGCCCCAGCATTTT; CDR3: CASSAPGLGSNQPQHF
J: TRBJ1-2; V: TRBV7-8; D: -; size: few; DNA: TGTGCCAGCAGCTTCGGGGGTTTCGCTCTTGGCTACACCTTC; CDR3: CASSFGGFALGYTF
J: TRBJ2-2; V: TRBV24-1; D: TRBD1; size: many; DNA: TGTGCCACCAGTGAGTCCGGGACAGGGAACACCGGGGAGCTGTTTTTT; CDR3: CATSESGTGNTGELFF
J: TRBJ1-5; V: TRBV19; D: -; size: many; DNA: TGTGCCAGCAGTATATTAGGGGGCAATCAGCCCCAGCATTTT; CDR3: CASSILGGNQPQHF
J: TRBJ2-2; V: TRBV7-9; D: TRBD1; size: few; DNA: TGTGCCAGCAGTCGGCCCGGGACAGGGGGCACCGGGGAGCTGTTTTTT; CDR3: CASSRPGTGGTGELFF
J: TRBJ1-2; V: TRBV29-1; D: -; size: many; DNA: TGCAGCGCCCGGAGCGGGGGATGGAGCTATGGCTACACCTTC; CDR3: CSARSGGWSYGYTF
J: TRBJ1-3; V: TRBV11-2; D: TRBD1; size: many; DNA: TGTGCCAGCAACCGACAGGGGCGAGGAAACACCATATATTTT; CDR3: CASNRQGRGNTIYF
J: TRBJ2-5; V: TRBV2; D: -; size: -; DNA: TGTGCCAGCAGTGAAGCAAACACAGCACAAGAGACCCAGTACTTC; CDR3: CASSEANTAQETQYF
J: TRBJ1-6; V: TRBV14; D: TRBD1; size: -; DNA: TGTGCCAGCTCGGGACAGCGTACCTATAATTCACCCCTCCACTTT; CDR3: CASSGQRTYNSPLHF
J: TRBJ2-1; V: TRBV19; D: TRBD2; size: many; DNA: TGTGCCAGTAGTCCCCCCCGCGGGGGCTCCTACAATGAGCAGTTCTTC; CDR3: CASSPPRGGSYNEQFF
J: TRBJ1-5; V: TRBV12-3/TRBV12-4; D: -; size: -; DNA: TGTGCCAGCAGGAAACAAGGAACCAATCAGCCCCAGCATTTT; CDR3: CASRKQGTNQPQHF
J: TRBJ2-3; V: TRBV11-3; D: TRBD2; size: many; DNA: TGTGCCAGCAGCATGGGAGGGAGCGCAGATACGCAGTATTTT; CDR3: CASSMGGSADTQYF
J: TRBJ1-2; V: TRBV6-5; D: -; size: -; DNA: TGTGCCAGCAGTTACTCGGAGACAGTAAACTATGGCTACACCTTC; CDR3: CASSYSETVNYGYTF
J: TRBJ2-1; V: TRBV7-9; D: TRBD1; size: many; DNA: TGTGCCAGCAGCGTCCTTTGGACAGGGGATTACAATGAGCAGTTCTTC; CDR3: CASSVLWTGDYNEQFF
J: TRBJ1-5; V: TRBV6-1; D: TRBD1; size: -; DNA: TGTGCCAGCAGCCCCCGGCCAGGGGGCGATCAGCCCCAGCATTTT; CDR3: CASSPRPGGDQPQHF
J: TRBJ1-2; V: TRBV11-3; D: -; size: many; DNA: TGTGCCAGCAGATCTAAGGGGGACTATGGCTACACCTTC; CDR3: CASRSKGDYGYTF
J: TRBJ2-2; V: TRBV7-8; D: TRBD2; size: -; DNA: TGTGCCAGCAGCCCGGCGCGGGGGGGACGTTCGAACACCGGGGAGCTGTTTTTT; CDR3: CASSPARGGRSNTGELFF
J: TRBJ2-5; V: TRBV10-3; D: TRBD2; size: many; DNA: TGTGCCATCAGTTTCGGGGGGGACCAAGAGACCCAGTACTTC; CDR3: CAISFGGDQETQYF
J: TRBJ1-2; V: TRBV28; D: -; size: many; DNA: TGTGCCAGCAGTTCCCGGGACGGCTATGGCTACACCTTC; CDR3: CASSSRDGYGYTF
J: TRBJ2-5; V: TRBV29-1; D: -; size: few; DNA: TGCAGCGTTGAAGACAGTTCCCGAGAGACCCAGTACTTC; CDR3: CSVEDSSRETQYF
J: TRBJ2-7; V: TRBV4-2; D: TRBD2; size: many; DNA: TGTGCCAGCAGCTCGGGCGGGGGGGGGAATCGCGAGCAGTACTTC; CDR3: CASSSGGGGNREQYF
J: TRBJ1-2; V: TRBV12-5; D: -; size: -; DNA: TGTGCTAGTGGTTTGTACAGGGTGCACACCTTC; CDR3: CASGLYRVHTF
J: TRBJ2-7; V: TRBV20-1; D: -; size: many; DNA: TGCAGTGCTCCCGGGTCTTTAAACTACGAGCAGTACTTC; CDR3: CSAPGSLNYEQYF